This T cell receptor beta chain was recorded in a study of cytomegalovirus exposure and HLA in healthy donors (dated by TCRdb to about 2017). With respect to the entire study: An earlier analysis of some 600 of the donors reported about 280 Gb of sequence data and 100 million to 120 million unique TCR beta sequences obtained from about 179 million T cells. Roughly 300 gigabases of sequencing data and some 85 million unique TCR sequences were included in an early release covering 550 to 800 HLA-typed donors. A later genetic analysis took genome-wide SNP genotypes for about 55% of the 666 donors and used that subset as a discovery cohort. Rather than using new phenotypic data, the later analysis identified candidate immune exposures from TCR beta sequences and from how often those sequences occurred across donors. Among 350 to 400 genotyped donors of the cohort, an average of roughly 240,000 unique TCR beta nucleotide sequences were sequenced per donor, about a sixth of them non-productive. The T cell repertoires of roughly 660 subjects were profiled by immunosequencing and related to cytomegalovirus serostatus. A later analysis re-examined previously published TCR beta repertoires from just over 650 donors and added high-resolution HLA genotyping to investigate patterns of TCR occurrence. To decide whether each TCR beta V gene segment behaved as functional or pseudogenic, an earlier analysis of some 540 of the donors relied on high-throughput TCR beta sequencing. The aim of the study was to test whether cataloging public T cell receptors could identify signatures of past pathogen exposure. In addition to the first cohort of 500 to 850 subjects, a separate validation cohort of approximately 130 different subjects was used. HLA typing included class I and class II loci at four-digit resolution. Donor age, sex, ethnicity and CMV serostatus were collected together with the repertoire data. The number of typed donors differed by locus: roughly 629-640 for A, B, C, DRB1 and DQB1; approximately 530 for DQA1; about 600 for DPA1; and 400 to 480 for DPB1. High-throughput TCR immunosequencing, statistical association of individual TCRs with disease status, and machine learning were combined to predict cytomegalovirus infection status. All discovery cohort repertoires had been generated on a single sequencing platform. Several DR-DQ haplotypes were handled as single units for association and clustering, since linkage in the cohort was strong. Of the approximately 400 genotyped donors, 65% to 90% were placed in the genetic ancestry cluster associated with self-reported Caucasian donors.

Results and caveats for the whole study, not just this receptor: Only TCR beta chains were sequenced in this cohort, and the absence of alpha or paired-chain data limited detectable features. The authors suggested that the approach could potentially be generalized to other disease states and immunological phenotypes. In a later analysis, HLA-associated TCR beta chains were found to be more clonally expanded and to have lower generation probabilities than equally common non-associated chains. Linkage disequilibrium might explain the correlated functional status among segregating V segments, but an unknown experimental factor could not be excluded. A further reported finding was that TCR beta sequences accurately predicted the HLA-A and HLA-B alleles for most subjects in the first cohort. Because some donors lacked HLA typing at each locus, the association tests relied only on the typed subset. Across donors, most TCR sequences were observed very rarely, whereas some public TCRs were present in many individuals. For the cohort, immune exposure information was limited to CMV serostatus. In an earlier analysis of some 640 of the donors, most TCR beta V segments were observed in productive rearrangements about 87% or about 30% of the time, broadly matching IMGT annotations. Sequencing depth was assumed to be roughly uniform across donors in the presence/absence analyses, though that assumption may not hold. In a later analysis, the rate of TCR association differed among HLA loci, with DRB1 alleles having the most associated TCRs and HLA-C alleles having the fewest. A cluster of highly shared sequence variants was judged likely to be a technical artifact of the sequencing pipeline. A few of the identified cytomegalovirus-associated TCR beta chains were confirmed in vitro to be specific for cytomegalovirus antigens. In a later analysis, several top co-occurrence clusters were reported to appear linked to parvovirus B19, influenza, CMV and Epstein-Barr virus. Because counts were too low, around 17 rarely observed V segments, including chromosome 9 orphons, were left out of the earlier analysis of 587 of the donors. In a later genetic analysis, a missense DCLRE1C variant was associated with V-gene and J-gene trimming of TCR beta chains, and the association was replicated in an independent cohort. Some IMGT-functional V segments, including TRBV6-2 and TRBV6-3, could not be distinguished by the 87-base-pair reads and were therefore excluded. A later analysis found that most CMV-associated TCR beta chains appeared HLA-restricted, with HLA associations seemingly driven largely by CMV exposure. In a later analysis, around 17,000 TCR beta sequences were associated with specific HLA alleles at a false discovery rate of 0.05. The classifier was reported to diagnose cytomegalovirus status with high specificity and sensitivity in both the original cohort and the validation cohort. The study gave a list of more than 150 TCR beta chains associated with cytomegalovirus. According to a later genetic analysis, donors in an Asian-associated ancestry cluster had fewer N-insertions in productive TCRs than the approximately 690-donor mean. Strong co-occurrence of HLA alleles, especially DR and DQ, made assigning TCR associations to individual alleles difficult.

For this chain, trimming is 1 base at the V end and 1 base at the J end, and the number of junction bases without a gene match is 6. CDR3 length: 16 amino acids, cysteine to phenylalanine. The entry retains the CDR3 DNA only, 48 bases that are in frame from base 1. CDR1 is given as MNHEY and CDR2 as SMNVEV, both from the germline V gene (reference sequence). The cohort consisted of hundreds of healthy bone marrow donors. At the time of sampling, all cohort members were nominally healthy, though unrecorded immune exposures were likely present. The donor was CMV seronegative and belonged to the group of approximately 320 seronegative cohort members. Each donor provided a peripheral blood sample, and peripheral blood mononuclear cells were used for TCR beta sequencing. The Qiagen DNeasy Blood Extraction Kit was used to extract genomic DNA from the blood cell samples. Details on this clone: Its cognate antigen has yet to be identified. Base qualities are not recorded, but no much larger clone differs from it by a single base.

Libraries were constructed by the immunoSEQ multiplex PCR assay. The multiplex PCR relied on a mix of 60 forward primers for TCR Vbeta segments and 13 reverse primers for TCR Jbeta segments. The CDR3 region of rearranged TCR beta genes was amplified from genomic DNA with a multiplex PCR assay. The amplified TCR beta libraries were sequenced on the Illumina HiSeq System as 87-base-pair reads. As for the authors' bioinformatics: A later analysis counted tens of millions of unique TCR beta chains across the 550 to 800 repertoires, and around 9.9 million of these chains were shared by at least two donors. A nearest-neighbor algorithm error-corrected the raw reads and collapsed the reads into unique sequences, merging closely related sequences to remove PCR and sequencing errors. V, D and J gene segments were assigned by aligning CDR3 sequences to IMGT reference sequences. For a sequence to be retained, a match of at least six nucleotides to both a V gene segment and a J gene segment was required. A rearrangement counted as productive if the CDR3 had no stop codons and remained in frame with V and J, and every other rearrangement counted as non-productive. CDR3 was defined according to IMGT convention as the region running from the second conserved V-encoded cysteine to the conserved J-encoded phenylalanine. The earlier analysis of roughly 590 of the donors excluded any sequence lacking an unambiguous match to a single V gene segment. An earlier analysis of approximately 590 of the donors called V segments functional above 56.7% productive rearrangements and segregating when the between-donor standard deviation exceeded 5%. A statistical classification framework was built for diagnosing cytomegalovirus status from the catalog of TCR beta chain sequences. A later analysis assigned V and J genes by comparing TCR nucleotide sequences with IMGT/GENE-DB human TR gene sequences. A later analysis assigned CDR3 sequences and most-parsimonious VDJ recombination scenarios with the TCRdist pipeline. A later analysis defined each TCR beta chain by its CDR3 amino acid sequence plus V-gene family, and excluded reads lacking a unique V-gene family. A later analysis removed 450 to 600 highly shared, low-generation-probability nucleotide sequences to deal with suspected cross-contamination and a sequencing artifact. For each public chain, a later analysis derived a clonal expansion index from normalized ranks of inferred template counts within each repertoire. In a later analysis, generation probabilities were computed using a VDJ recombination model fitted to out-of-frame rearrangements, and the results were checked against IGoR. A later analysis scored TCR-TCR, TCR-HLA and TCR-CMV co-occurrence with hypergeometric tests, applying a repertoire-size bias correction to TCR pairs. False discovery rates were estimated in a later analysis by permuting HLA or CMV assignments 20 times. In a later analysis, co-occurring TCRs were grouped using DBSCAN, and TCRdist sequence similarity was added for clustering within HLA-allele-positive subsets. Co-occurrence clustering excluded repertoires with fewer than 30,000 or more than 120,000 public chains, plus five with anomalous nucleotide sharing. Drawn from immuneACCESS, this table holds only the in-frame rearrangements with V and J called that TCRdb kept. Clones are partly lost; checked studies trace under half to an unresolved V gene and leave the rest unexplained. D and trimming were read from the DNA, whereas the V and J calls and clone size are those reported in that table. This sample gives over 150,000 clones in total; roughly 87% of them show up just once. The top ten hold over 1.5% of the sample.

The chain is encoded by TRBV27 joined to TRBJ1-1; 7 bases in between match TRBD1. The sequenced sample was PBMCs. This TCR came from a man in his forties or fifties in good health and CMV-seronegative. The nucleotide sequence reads TGTGCCAGCAGTTTATTAGGAGGGGGCAAGAACACTGAAGCTTTCTTT. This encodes CASSLLGGGKNTEAFF.